The 28 T cell receptor beta chains below were found in one sample sequenced in a study of T cell changes during pregnancy in multiple sclerosis. The repertoire was sequenced with immunoSEQ multiplex PCR; TCRdb's copy has only in-frame clones and lacks some. The table records approximately 70,000 clones, approximately 90% of them present only once. The sample consisted of peripheral blood, taken in the first trimester of pregnancy. The receptors derive from a female donor in good health, enrolled as a control in a pregnancy study.

The chain joins TRBV27 to TRBJ2-7; D not resolved. The CDR3 has 14 residues. Germline V gives CDR1 MNHEY, CDR2 SMNVEV (reference sequence). V lost 6 bases to trimming and J lost 7 bases, with 19 bases between them. CDR3 region: CASSRRRAFEEQYF. CDR3 bases: TGTGCCAGCAGCCGCCGCCGAGCTTTTGAAGAGCAGTACTTC.

The rearrangement links TRBV27 to TRBJ1-1; tentatively, D is TRBD1 (6 bases). The CDR3 spans 15 residues. Germline-derived CDR1 and CDR2 are MNHEY and SMNVEV (reference sequence). The germline V and J ends were trimmed by 2 bases and 2 bases, with 12 bases remaining between them. In DNA form, the CDR3 reads TGTGCCAGCAGTTTAATAGCCAGGGGTAACACTGAAGCTTTCTTT. Residues: CASSLIARGNTEAFF.

The rearrangement uses TRBV15 and TRBJ1-3; D call uncertain. From germline, CDR1 is LNHNV and CDR2 YYDKDF (reference sequence). CDR3 length: 15 amino acids. V dropped 0 bases and J dropped 0 bases, with 6 bases sitting between them. The CDR3 is CATSRERLSGNTIYF. Here the CDR3 DNA reads TGTGCCACCAGCAGAGAGCGGCTCTCTGGAAACACCATATATTTT.

V is TRBV28 and J is TRBJ2-3; 8 bases map to TRBD2. With 11 bases clipped from V and 2 bases from J, the junction kept 6 bases outside the gene matches. The germline CDR1 and CDR2 sequences are MDHEN and SYDVKM. This CDR3 is built from 13 residues. CDR3 region: CAGGGLDTDTQYF. The CDR3 DNA sequence: TGTGCCGGCGGGGGGCTTGACACAGATACGCAGTATTTT.

The rearrangement uses TRBV27 and TRBJ2-3, with TRBD2 identical over 12 bases. J gave up 2 bases and V 5 bases, and 5 bases lay outside the gene matches. This CDR3 has 16 residues. Per germline, CDR1 MNHEY and CDR2 SMNVEV (reference sequence). The CDR3 spells CASSPTSGRPTDTQYF. The CDR3 DNA reads TGTGCCAGCAGTCCTACTAGCGGGAGGCCCACAGATACGCAGTATTTT.

This rearrangement joins TRBV6-5 to TRBJ2-3; weak D call: TRBD2 (6 bases). Trimming cost V 5 bases and J 5 bases, with 14 bases left between them. From germline, CDR1 is MNHEY and CDR2 SVGAGI. The CDR3 is 14 amino acids. CDR3 in DNA: TGTGCCAGCAGTGCACTAGCTAGTATAGATACGCAGTATTTT. Protein product: CASSALASIDTQYF.

This clone was picked up one time. V and J are TRBV5-5 and TRBJ1-1; D possibly corresponds to TRBD1 (6 bases). This CDR3 spans 15 amino acids. V lost 3 bases to trimming and J lost 0 bases, with 12 bases between them. Germline V lookup: CDR1 SGHKS, CDR2 YYEKEE (reference sequence). In DNA, the CDR3 is TGTGCCAGCAGCTCAAGGACAGACTTGAACACTGAAGCTTTCTTT. Protein product: CASSSRTDLNTEAFF.

This clone came up once. The chain has TRBV5-1 and TRBJ2-7; a possible D gene is TRBD2 (6 bases). With 4 bases removed from V and 1 base from J, the gap between germline ends came to 18 bases. The CDR3 covers 16 residues. Germline assignment: CDR1 SGHRS and CDR2 YFSETQ. CDR3 sequence (DNA): TGCGCCAGCAGCCCGGGGAGCCTAGCGCTTTCCTACGAGCAGTACTTC. As protein: CASSPGSLALSYEQYF.

The V gene is TRBV6-6, the J gene TRBJ1-4, with a possible D match to TRBD1 (5 bases). Between the trimmed V and J ends, which lost 0 bases and 8 bases, there was a span of 10 bases. The germline CDR1 and CDR2 sequences are MNHNY and SVGAGI (reference sequence). The CDR3 length is 14 residues. The CDR3 is CASSYSPGGEKLFF. The CDR3 DNA is TGTGCCAGCAGTTACTCGCCCGGGGGGGAAAAACTGTTTTTT.

This CDR3 reads CASSVSGIAFETQYF. The CDR3 region has the DNA TGTGCCAGCAGCGTCAGCGGGATAGCCTTTGAGACCCAGTACTTC. The chain employs TRBV9 and TRBJ2-5; 7 nucleotides align to TRBD2. J gave up 5 bases and V 2 bases, and 9 bases lay outside the gene matches. CDR1 and CDR2 (germline): SGDLS, YYNGEE. This CDR3 has 15 residues.

The J gene is TRBJ2-7, the V gene TRBV2; 8 bases align to TRBD2. Germline V lookup: CDR1 SNHLY, CDR2 FYNNEI. This CDR3 has 14 residues. Germline trimming cut 10 bases from V and 6 bases from J; bases unmatched to any gene: 14. The DNA of the CDR3 is TGTGCCACTGCCGACCCGGGACTAGTAGTCGAGCAGTACTTC. Amino acids: CATADPGLVVEQYF.

The V and J genes are TRBV7-8 and TRBJ2-2, with 9 nucleotides matching TRBD1. The germline gives CDR1 SGHVS, CDR2 FQNEAQ. This CDR3 is 14 amino acids long. J was trimmed by 3 bases and V by 8 bases; bases with no gene match: 4. The CDR3 is CASARDRDTGELFF. The CDR3 nucleotides read TGTGCCAGCGCCCGGGACAGGGACACCGGGGAGCTGTTTTTT.

The gene calls are TRBV27 and TRBJ2-3, with D uncertain. CDR1 is MNHEY and CDR2 is SMNVEV in the germline V gene (reference sequence). Trimming cost V 3 bases and J 0 bases, with 7 bases left between them. CDR3 length: 14 residues. CDR3 protein: CASSLRQSTDTQYF. The DNA of the CDR3 is TGTGCCAGCAGTTTGAGACAAAGCACAGATACGCAGTATTTT.

The chain carries TRBV5-4 and TRBJ2-7, with 15 nucleotides matching TRBD2. Germline loops: CDR1 SGHNT, CDR2 YYREEE (reference sequence). CDR3 size: 19 residues. Losses at the gene ends were 4 bases for V and 5 bases for J; bases not matched to a gene: 16. CDR3 region: CASSNPSGLAGGPADEQYF. The CDR3, as DNA: TGTGCCAGCAGCAACCCTTCAGGACTAGCGGGAGGGCCGGCGGACGAGCAGTACTTC.

This clone was found a few times. The genes are TRBV4-1 and TRBJ1-5, with a possible D match to TRBD1 (5 bases). This CDR3 spans 14 amino acids. V lost 1 base and J lost 5, with 9 bases in between. Germline assignment: CDR1 MGHRA and CDR2 YSYEKL. The DNA of the CDR3 is TGCGCCAGCAGCCAAGCAGGGAGGTATCAGCCCCAGCATTTT. This encodes CASSQAGRYQPQHF.

This chain joins TRBV27 and TRBJ2-7, with D perhaps TRBD1 (6 bases). Germline CDR1 and CDR2: MNHEY and SMNVEV (reference sequence). The CDR3 loop spans 13 amino acids. Trimming removed 3 bases at V and 1 base at J, with 7 bases between. The CDR3 nucleotides are TGTGCCAGCAGTTTCAGGGGTTCCTACGAGCAGTACTTC. It codes for CASSFRGSYEQYF.

The chain joins TRBV27 to TRBJ1-1, with D possibly being TRBD1 (5 bases). CDR3 size: 14 residues. V lost 7 bases and J lost 4, with 16 bases in between. From germline, CDR1 is MNHEY and CDR2 SMNVEV (reference sequence). The CDR3, as DNA: TGTGCCAGCAACCCCGGGGGGGGTAGCACTGAAGCTTTCTTT. This sequence encodes CASNPGGGSTEAFF.

The chain couples TRBV5-4 to TRBJ1-1; D remains unclear. The germline V and J ends were trimmed by 3 bases and 0 bases, with 12 bases remaining between them. Looked up from germline, CDR1 is SGHNT and CDR2 is YYREEE (reference sequence). The CDR3 is 15 residues long. CDR3 sequence: CASSSRGVMNTEAFF. CDR3 sequence (DNA): TGTGCCAGCAGCTCCCGGGGAGTAATGAACACTGAAGCTTTCTTT. Looking up the rest from reference TRBV5-4 and TRBJ1-1 gives the full variable domain: ETGVTQSPTHLIKTRGQQVTLRCSSQSGHNTVSWYQQALGQGPQFIFQYYREEENGRGNFPPRFSGLQFPNYSSELNVNALELDDSALYLCASSSRGVMNTEAFFGQGTRLTVV.

The V and J genes are TRBV20-1 and TRBJ2-5, with 7 positions matching TRBD2. The germline V gene encodes CDR1 DFQATT and CDR2 SNEGSKA (reference sequence). The CDR3 sequence is 11 residues long. V shed 5 bases, J shed 6 bases, and the junction held 3 bases outside the gene matches. DNA for the CDR3: TGCAGTGCTTCGGGGGGTCAGACCCAGTACTTC. It is translated as CSASGGQTQYF.

This chain joins TRBV29-1 and TRBJ2-3; a weak D match, TRBD1 (5 bases). Trimming pared 1 base from V and 0 bases from J, leaving 20 bases between. There are 18 residues in the CDR3. Germline CDR1 SQVTM, CDR2 ANQGSEA. CDR3 protein: CSVEGPPDQTASTDTQYF. The CDR3 coding sequence is TGCAGCGTTGAAGGCCCCCCCGATCAGACAGCTAGCACAGATACGCAGTATTTT.

The chain uses TRBV7-9 and TRBJ1-5; D is possibly TRBD1 (6 bases). The CDR3 totals 14 residues. Germline V gives CDR1 SEHNR, CDR2 FQNEAQ (reference sequence). Trimming took 4 bases from V and 3 from J, leaving 10 bases between them. The DNA of the CDR3 is TGTGCCAGCAGCTCCCGGGACATCAATCAGCCCCAGCATTTT. Translated: CASSSRDINQPQHF.

This chain joins TRBV5-1 and TRBJ1-1; the match to TRBD1 covers 8 bases. The germline V gene encodes CDR1 SGHRS and CDR2 YFSETQ. The CDR3 length is 15 residues. The junction had 6 bases not matched to a gene; V was cut back by 4 bases and J by 1 base. The CDR3 region has the DNA TGCGCCAGCAGCGACGCCGGACAGGGGAACACTGAAGCTTTCTTT. Translation: CASSDAGQGNTEAFF.

V and J are TRBV11-2 and TRBJ2-7; D remains unclear. The CDR3 is 13 residues long. Germline loops: CDR1 SGHAT, CDR2 FQNNGV. V gave up 1 base and J gave up 7 bases, with 11 bases separating them. CDR3 sequence: CASSLGASGEQYF. CDR3 sequence (DNA): TGTGCCAGCAGCTTAGGAGCGTCTGGGGAGCAGTACTTC.

V and J are TRBV5-1 and TRBJ2-5, with unresolved D. The germline V and J ends were trimmed by 3 bases and 2 bases, with 5 bases remaining between them. There are 12 residues in the CDR3. From germline, CDR1 is SGHRS and CDR2 YFSETQ. The CDR3 sequence: CASSSSQETQYF. The CDR3 DNA sequence: TGCGCCAGCAGCTCGTCTCAAGAGACCCAGTACTTC.

The V call is TRBV27, the J call TRBJ2-3, with D maybe TRBD2 (5 bases). V lost 7 bases to trimming and J lost 5 bases, with 10 bases between them. The CDR3 totals 12 residues. Germline assignment: CDR1 MNHEY and CDR2 SMNVEV (reference sequence). The CDR3 DNA follows: TGTGCCAGCAAACTAGATCGAGATACGCAGTATTTT. It yields the protein CASKLDRDTQYF.

The rearrangement uses TRBV7-2 and TRBJ1-1; D unresolved. The CDR3 has 13 residues. V was shortened by 3 bases and J by 5 bases, with 10 bases between the two germline ends. Germline assignment: CDR1 SGHTA and CDR2 FQGNSA. CDR3 in amino acids: CASSLRRQTEAFF. The CDR3 coding sequence is TGTGCCAGCAGCTTGAGGAGGCAGACTGAAGCTTTCTTT.

The chain recombines TRBV30 with TRBJ2-1; 9 positions agree with TRBD2. Unmatched junction bases numbered 8, after V lost 7 bases and J lost 7 bases. The CDR3 contains 13 residues. Germline-derived CDR1 and CDR2 are GTSNPN and SVGIG (reference sequence). The CDR3 sequence is CAFLAGDRNEQFF. CDR3 DNA: TGTGCCTTCTTAGCGGGAGATAGGAATGAGCAGTTCTTC. Full variable domain (outside the CDR3, taken from reference TRBV30 and TRBJ2-1): SQTIHQWPATLVQPVGSPLSLECTVEGTSNPNLYWYRQAAGRGLQLLFYSVGIGQISSEVPQNLSASRPQDRQFILSSKKLLLSDSGFYLCAFLAGDRNEQFFGPGTRLTVL.

The chain carries TRBV7-2 and TRBJ1-1, with unresolved D. This CDR3 region has 15 residues. Trimming shortened V by 0 bases and J by 1 base, and 9 bases separated the two germline ends. In germline, CDR1 is SGHTA, CDR2 FQGNSA. As DNA, the CDR3 is TGTGCCAGCAGCTTAGCGGTCACAGCGAACACTGAAGCTTTCTTT. Translation gives CASSLAVTANTEAFF.